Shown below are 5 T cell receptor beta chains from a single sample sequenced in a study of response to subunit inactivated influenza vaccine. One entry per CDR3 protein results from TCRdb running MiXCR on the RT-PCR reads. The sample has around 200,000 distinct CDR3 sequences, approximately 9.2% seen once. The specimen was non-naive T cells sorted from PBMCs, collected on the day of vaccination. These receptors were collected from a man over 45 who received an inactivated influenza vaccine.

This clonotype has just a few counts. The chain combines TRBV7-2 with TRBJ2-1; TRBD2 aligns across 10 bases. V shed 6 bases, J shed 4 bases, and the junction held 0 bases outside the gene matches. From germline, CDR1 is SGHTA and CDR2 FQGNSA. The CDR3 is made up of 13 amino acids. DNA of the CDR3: TGTGCCAGCAGTAGCGGGGGGTACAATGAGCAGTTCTTC. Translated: CASSSGGYNEQFF.

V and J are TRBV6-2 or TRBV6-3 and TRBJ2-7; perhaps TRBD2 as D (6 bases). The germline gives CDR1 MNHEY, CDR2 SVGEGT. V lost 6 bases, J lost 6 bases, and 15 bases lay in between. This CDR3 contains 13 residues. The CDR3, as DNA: TGTGCCAGCAGCCAGCGGGTGGCGTCCGAGCAGTACTTC. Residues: CASSQRVASEQYF.

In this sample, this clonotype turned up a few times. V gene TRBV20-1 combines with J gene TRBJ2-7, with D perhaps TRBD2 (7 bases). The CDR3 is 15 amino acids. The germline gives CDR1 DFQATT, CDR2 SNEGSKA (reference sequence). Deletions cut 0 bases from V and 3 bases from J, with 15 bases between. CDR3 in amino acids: CSARDRRGLLYEQYF. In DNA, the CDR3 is TGCAGTGCTAGAGATAGGCGGGGGCTCCTCTACGAGCAGTACTTC.

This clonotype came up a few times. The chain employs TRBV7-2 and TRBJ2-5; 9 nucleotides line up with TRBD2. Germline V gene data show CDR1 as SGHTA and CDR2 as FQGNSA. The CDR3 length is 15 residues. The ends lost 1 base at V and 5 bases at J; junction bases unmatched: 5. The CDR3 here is CASSLGSGSSETQYF. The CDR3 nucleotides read TGTGCCAGCAGCTTAGGTAGCGGGAGCTCTGAGACCCAGTACTTC.

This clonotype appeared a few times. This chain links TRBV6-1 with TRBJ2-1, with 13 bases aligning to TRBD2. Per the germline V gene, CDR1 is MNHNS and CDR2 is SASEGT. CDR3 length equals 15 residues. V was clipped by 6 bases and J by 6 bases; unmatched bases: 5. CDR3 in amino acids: CASRLTSGGRNEQFF. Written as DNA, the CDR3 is TGTGCCAGCAGACTGACTAGCGGGGGGCGCAATGAGCAGTTCTTC.